Sequencing of this TCR beta chain was carried out in a study of blood T cell repertoires in COVID-19. Study-level information: Researchers got acute and convalescent COVID-19 samples from the United States, Italy and Spain. Nucleic acid was either cDNA or gDNA, and it came from T cells, B-cell-depleted T cells, or PBMCs.

How the authors handled the data: Amplification with reference gene primers provided the estimates of nucleated cell counts. Data came from immunoSEQ multiplex PCR; TCRdb stores just in-frame clones and leaves some out. V, J and clone size derive from that table, while D and trimming were established from the DNA sequence. The table shows 200,000 or so clones, with 70% to 85% occurring only once. V shed 2 bases, J shed 5 bases, and the junction held 11 bases outside the gene matches. This CDR3 is built from 17 residues. The germline V gene has CDR1 MNHEY and CDR2 SMNVEV (reference sequence). Sequencing was carried out using peripheral blood. The chain joins TRBV27 to TRBJ2-4; 8 bases match TRBD2. The clonotype was recovered from a human donor with acute or convalescent COVID-19. The donor label of this sample is uncertain. The CDR3 DNA is TGTGCCAGCAGTTTAACTCCGGGGCTAGCGGGCCAAAACATTCAGTACTTC. As protein: CASSLTPGLAGQNIQYF.